This T cell receptor beta chain derives from a study of blood T cell repertoires in COVID-19. Study context: Acute and convalescent COVID-19 specimens originated in the United States, Italy and Spain. PBMCs, B-cell-depleted T cells, or T cells were the source of the cDNA or gDNA that made up the material.

As originally analysed: The assay estimated nucleated cells by amplifying reference gene primers. TCRdb's copy holds only in-frame clones and misses some; the assay was immunoSEQ multiplex PCR. Clonal size and the V and J genes are those of that table, whereas D and trimming came from the DNA. The data hold around 170,000 clones, with around 88% observed a single time. This CDR3 is 15 amino acids long. The germline V gene encodes CDR1 SEHNR and CDR2 FQNEAQ (reference sequence). Between the trimmed V and J ends, which lost 1 base and 0 bases, there was a span of 7 bases. The genes are TRBV7-9 and TRBJ1-5; the D is unclear. Source material: peripheral blood. This receptor was identified in a young woman with acute or convalescent COVID-19. This chain's CDR3 is CASSLDSLSNQPQHF. The CDR3 bases are TGTGCCAGCAGCTTAGACAGCCTTAGCAATCAGCCCCAGCATTTT.